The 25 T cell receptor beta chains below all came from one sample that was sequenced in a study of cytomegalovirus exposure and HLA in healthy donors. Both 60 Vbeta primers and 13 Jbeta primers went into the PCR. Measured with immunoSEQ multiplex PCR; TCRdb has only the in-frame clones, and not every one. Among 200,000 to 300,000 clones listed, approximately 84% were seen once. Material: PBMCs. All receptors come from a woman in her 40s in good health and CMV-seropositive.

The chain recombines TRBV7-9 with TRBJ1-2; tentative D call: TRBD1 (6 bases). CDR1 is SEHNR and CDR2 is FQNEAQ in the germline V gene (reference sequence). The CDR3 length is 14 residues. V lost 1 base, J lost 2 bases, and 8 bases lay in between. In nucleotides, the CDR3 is TGTGCCAGCAGCTTAGAACAGGGCAACTATGGCTACACCTTC. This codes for CASSLEQGNYGYTF.

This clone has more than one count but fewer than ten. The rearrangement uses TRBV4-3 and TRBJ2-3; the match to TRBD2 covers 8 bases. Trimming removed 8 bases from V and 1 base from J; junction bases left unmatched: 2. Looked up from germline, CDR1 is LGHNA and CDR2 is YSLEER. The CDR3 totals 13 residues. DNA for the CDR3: TGCGCCAGCCGGGAGGGAGGCACAGATACGCAGTATTTT. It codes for CASREGGTDTQYF.

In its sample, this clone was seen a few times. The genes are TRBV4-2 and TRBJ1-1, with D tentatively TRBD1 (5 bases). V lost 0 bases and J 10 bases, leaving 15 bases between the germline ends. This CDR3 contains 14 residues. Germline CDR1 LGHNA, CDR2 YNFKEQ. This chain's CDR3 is CASSQDAGREAAFF. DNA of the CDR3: TGTGCCAGCAGCCAAGACGCGGGCAGGGAGGCAGCTTTCTTT.

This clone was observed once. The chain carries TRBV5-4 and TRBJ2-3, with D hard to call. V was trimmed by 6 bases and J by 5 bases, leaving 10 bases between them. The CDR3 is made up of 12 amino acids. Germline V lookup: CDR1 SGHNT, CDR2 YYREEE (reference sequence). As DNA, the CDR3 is TGTGCCAGCACCCCGACGGGAGATACGCAGTATTTT. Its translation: CASTPTGDTQYF. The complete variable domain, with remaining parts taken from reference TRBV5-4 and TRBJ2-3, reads ETGVTQSPTHLIKTRGQQVTLRCSSQSGHNTVSWYQQALGQGPQFIFQYYREEENGRGNFPPRFSGLQFPNYSSELNVNALELDDSALYLCASTPTGDTQYFGPGTRLTVL.

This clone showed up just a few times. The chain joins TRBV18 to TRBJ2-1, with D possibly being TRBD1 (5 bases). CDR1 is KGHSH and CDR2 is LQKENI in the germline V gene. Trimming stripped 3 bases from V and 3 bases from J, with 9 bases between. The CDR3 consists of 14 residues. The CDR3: CASSPSRDYNEQFF. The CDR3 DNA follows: TGTGCCAGCTCACCGAGCAGGGACTACAATGAGCAGTTCTTC.

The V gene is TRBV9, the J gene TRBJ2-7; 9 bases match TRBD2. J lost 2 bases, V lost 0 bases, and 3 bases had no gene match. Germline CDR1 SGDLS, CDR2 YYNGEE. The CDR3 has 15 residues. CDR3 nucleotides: TGTGCCAGCAGCGTAGATGGCGGGAGGGCCTACGAGCAGTACTTC. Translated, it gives CASSVDGGRAYEQYF.

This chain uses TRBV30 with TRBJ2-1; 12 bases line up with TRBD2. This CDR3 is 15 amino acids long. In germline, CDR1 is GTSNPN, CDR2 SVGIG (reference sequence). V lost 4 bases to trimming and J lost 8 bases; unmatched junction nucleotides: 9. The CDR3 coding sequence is TGTGCCTGGACCCCGACTAGCGGGAGATTATATGAGCAGTTCTTC. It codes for CAWTPTSGRLYEQFF.

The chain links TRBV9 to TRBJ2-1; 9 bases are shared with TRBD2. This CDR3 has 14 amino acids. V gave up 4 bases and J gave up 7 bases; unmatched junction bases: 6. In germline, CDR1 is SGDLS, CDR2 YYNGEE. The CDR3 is CASSSSSGINEQFF. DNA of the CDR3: TGTGCCAGCAGCAGCTCTAGCGGGATTAATGAGCAGTTCTTC.

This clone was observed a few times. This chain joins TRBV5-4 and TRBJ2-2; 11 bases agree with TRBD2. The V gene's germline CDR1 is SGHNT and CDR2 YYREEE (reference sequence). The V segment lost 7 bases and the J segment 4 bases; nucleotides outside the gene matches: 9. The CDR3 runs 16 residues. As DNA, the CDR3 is TGTGCCAGCCTCCATATAGCGGGGGGGTTCACCGGGGAGCTGTTTTTT. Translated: CASLHIAGGFTGELFF.

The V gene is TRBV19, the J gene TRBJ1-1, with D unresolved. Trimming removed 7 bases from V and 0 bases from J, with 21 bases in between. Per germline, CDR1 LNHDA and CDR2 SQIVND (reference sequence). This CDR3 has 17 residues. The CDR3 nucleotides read TGTGCCAGTACCCCCGGGCAGCGGGAAGGGATGAACACTGAAGCTTTCTTT. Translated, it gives CASTPGQREGMNTEAFF.

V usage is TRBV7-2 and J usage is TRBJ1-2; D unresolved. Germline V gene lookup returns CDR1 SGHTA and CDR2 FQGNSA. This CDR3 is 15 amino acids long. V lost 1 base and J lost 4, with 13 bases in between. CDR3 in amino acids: CASSLGYRGGYGYTF. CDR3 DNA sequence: TGTGCCAGCAGCTTAGGCTATCGGGGTGGCTATGGCTACACCTTC.

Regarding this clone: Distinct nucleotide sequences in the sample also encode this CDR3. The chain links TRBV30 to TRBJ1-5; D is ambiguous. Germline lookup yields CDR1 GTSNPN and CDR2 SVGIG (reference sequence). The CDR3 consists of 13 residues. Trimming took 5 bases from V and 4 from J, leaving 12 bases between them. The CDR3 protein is CAWGDRGNQPQHF. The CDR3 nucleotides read TGTGCCTGGGGAGATCGAGGAAATCAGCCCCAGCATTTT.

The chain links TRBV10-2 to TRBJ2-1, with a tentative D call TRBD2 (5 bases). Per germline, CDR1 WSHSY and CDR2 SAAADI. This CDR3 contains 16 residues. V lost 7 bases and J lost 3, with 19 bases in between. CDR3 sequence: CASKREGRVYYNEQFF. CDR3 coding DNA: TGCGCCAGCAAGAGGGAAGGGAGAGTGTACTACAATGAGCAGTTCTTC.

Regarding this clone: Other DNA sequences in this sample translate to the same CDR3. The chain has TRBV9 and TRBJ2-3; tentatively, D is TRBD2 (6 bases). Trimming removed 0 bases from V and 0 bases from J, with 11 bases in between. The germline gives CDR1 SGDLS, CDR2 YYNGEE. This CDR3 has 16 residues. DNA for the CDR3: TGTGCCAGCAGCGTAGGTGTTAGCGGTAGCACAGATACGCAGTATTTT. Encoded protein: CASSVGVSGSTDTQYF.

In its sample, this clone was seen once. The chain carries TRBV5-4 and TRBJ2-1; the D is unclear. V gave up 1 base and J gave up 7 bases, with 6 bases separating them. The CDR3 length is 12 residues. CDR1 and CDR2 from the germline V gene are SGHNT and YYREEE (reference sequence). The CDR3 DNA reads TGTGCCAGCAGCTTGACGGTGAATGAGCAGTTCTTC. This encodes CASSLTVNEQFF.

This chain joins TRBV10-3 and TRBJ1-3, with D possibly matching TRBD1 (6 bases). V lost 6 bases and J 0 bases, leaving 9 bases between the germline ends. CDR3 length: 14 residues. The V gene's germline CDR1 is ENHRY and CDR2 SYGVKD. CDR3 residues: CAIRQTGSGNTIYF. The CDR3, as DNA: TGTGCCATCAGGCAGACAGGCTCTGGAAACACCATATATTTT.

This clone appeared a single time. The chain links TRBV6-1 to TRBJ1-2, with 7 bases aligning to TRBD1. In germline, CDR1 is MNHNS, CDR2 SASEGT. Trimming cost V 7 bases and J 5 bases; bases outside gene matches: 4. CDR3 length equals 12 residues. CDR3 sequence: CASKQGQYGYTF. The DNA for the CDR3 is TGTGCCAGCAAACAGGGACAGTATGGCTACACCTTC.

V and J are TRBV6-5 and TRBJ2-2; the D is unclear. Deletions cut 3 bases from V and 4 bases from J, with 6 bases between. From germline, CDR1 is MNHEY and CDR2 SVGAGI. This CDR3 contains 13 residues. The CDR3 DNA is TGTGCCAGCAGTTATATCTCCACCGGGGAGCTGTTTTTT. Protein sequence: CASSYISTGELFF.

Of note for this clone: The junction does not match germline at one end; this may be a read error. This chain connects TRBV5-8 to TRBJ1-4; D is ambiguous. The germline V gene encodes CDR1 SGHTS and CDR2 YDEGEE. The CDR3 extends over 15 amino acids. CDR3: CASSPNNMESEKLFF. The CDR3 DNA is TGCGCCAGCAGCCCGAACAACATGGAGTCCGAAAAACTGTTTTTT.

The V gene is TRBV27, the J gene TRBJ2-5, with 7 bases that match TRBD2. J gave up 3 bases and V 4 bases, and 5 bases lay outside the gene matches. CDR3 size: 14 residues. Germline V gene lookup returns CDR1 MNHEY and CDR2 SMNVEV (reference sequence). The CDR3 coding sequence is TGTGCCAGCAGTTCCTGGGGGGGAAAAGAGACCCAGTACTTC. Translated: CASSSWGGKETQYF.

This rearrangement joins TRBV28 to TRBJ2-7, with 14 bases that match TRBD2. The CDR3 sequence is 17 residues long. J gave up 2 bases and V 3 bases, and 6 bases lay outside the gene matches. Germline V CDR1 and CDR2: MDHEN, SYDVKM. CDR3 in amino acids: CASSFRTSGRTTYEQYF. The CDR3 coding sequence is TGTGCCAGCAGTTTCCGGACTAGCGGGAGGACTACCTACGAGCAGTACTTC. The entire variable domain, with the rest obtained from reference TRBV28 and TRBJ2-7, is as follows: DVKVTQSSRYLVKRTGEKVFLECVQDMDHENMFWYRQDPGLGLRLIYFSYDVKMKEKGDIPEGYSVSREKKERFSLILESASTNQTSMYLCASSFRTSGRTTYEQYFGPGTRLTVT.

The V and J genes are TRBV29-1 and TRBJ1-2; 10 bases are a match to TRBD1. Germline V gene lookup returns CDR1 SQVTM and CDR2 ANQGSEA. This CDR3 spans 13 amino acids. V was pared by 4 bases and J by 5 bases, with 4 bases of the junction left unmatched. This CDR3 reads CSVGRTGGYGYTF. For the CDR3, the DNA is TGCAGCGTTGGCCGGACAGGGGGGTATGGCTACACCTTC.

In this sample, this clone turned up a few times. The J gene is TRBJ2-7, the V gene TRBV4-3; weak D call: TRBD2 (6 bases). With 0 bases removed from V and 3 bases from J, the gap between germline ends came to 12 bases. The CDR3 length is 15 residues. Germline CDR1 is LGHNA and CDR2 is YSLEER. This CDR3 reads CASSQDSSVLYEQYF. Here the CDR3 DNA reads TGCGCCAGCAGCCAAGACTCTAGCGTACTCTACGAGCAGTACTTC.

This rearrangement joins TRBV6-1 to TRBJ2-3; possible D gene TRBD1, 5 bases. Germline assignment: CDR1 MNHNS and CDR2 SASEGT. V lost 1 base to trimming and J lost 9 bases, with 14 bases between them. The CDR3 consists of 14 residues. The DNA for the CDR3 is TGTGCCAGCAGTGAAGAATTGGGGCCTTTAACGCAGTATTTT. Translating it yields CASSEELGPLTQYF.

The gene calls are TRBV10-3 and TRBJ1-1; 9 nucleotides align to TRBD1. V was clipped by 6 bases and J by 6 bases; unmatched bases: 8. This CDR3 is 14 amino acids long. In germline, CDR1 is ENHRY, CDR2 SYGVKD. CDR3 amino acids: CAIRPGQGTAEAFF. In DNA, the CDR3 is TGTGCCATCAGACCGGGACAGGGAACCGCTGAAGCTTTCTTT.